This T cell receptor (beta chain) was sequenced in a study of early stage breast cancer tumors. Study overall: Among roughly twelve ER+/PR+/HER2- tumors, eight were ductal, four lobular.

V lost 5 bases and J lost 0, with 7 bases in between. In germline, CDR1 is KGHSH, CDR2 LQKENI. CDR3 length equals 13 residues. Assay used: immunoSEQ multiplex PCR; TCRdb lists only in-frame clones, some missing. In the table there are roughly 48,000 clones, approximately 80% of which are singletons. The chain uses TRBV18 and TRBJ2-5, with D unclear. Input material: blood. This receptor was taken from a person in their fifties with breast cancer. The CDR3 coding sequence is TGTGCCAGCTCATCCCAAGACCAAGAGACCCAGTACTTC. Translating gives CASSSQDQETQYF. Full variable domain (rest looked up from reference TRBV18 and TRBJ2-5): NAGVMQNPRHLVRRRGQEARLRCSPMKGHSHVYWYRQLPEEGLKFMVYLQKENIIDESGMPKERFSAEFPKEGPSILRIQQVVRGDSAAYFCASSSQDQETQYFGPGTRLLVL.